This TCR beta chain derives from a study of blood T cell repertoires in COVID-19. Background on the study: PBMCs, B-cell-depleted T cells, or T cells were the source of the cDNA or gDNA that made up the material.

V gave up 5 bases and J gave up 2 bases; unmatched junction bases: 6. CDR1 SGHTA and CDR2 FQGNSA come from the germline V gene. The CDR3 has 17 residues. How the authors handled the data: Reference gene primer amplification yielded estimated nucleated cell counts. Sequenced by immunoSEQ multiplex PCR; TCRdb stores in-frame clones only, minus some. V, J and clone size reflect that table, while D and trimming were determined from the DNA. The repertoire has a few hundred thousand clones, 88% of them found once; the top ten carry 0.9% to 1%. This clone occurred a few times. The receptor was derived from a woman in her thirties or forties who had recovered from COVID-19. The sequenced sample was peripheral blood. V is TRBV7-2 and J is TRBJ2-6; 10 positions agree with TRBD1. The CDR3 sequence: CASSSWGQGTGANVLTF. CDR3 bases: TGTGCCAGCAGCAGCTGGGGACAGGGGACTGGGGCCAACGTCCTGACTTTC.